Listed below are T cell receptor beta chains from one sample, sequenced in a study of T cells in Graves' hyperthyroidism and ophthalmopathy. TCRdb fed the multiplex PCR reads into MiXCR, producing one record per CDR3 protein. The data show roughly 500,000 distinct CDR3 sequences, with 40% to 50% seen just once and 35% to 50% held by the top ten. Sequenced: peripheral blood or thyroid tissue (not recorded which). All receptors come from an adult woman with Graves' disease, either hyperthyroidism or ophthalmopathy (not recorded which). Each CDR3 is given with its conserved first and last residue.

J gene: TRBJ2-7; V gene: TRBV7-2; CDR3 protein: CASSQEPPSGSAHEQYF
J gene: TRBJ1-2; V gene: TRBV9; CDR3 protein: CASSVRSSEPANYGYTF
J gene: TRBJ2-7; V gene: TRBV6-5; CDR3 protein: CASSYSRGSEQYF
J gene: TRBJ2-7; V gene: TRBV5-1; CDR3 protein: CASSATGFSGGYEQYF
J gene: TRBJ1-2; V gene: TRBV14; CDR3 protein: CASSQVTSPGGGGYTF
J gene: TRBJ2-7; V gene: TRBV9; CDR3 protein: CASSRGVAGPYEQYF
J gene: TRBJ2-7; V gene: TRBV7-9; CDR3 protein: CASSYGVTYEQYF
J gene: TRBJ1-4; V gene: TRBV11-2; CDR3 protein: CASSLSGANEKLFF
J gene: TRBJ1-2; V gene: TRBV10-3; CDR3 protein: CAISSQQGSGYGYTF
J gene: TRBJ2-7; V gene: TRBV29-1; CDR3 protein: CSVEGGTVHYEQYF
J gene: TRBJ1-5; V gene: TRBV20-1; CDR3 protein: CSAYTRDTSGDDGNQPQHF
J gene: TRBJ1-2; V gene: TRBV25-1; CDR3 protein: CASSELERQGLYGYTF
J gene: TRBJ1-1; V gene: TRBV7-2; CDR3 protein: CASSLAGRPTGAFF
J gene: TRBJ1-5; V gene: TRBV7-9; CDR3 protein: CASTSRVDQPQHF
J gene: TRBJ2-5; V gene: TRBV10-3; CDR3 protein: CAIRHRDRGRKTQYF
J gene: TRBJ1-5; V gene: TRBV24-1; CDR3 protein: CATSETGRRDQPQHF
J gene: TRBJ1-6; V gene: TRBV7-9; CDR3 protein: CASSPPSGQGRSPLHF
J gene: TRBJ1-1; V gene: TRBV19; CDR3 protein: CASSIDGRFNEAFF
J gene: TRBJ2-5; V gene: TRBV7-8; CDR3 protein: CASGPDRGVETQYF
J gene: TRBJ2-6; V gene: TRBV25-1; CDR3 protein: CASSQNRDSGANVLTF
J gene: TRBJ2-7; V gene: TRBV7-9; CDR3 protein: CASSPEGQRSYEQYF
J gene: TRBJ1-1; V gene: TRBV20-1; CDR3 protein: CSAAGGAQGNTEAFF
J gene: TRBJ2-2; V gene: TRBV29-1; CDR3 protein: CSARRGTGLSGELFF
J gene: TRBJ2-7; V gene: TRBV7-9; CDR3 protein: CASIHDPRSYEQYF
J gene: TRBJ2-7; V gene: TRBV29-1; CDR3 protein: CSVGRSFSYEQYF
J gene: TRBJ2-7; V gene: TRBV25-1; CDR3 protein: CASSEYRLAEGDEQYF
J gene: TRBJ1-5; V gene: TRBV27; CDR3 protein: CASSIPRGPQHF
J gene: TRBJ2-2; V gene: TRBV19; CDR3 protein: CASKDATGELFF
J gene: TRBJ1-6; V gene: TRBV2; CDR3 protein: CASKAPSPLHF
J gene: TRBJ1-6; V gene: TRBV6-1; CDR3 protein: CASSPPFHSPLHF
J gene: TRBJ1-1; V gene: TRBV6-5; CDR3 protein: CASSSTLWAFF
J gene: TRBJ1-2; V gene: TRBV5-6; CDR3 protein: CASSFGTVYGYTF
J gene: TRBJ1-1; V gene: TRBV5-5; CDR3 protein: CASSNRAMNTEAFF
J gene: TRBJ1-5; V gene: TRBV20-1; CDR3 protein: CSASSRNQPQHF
J gene: TRBJ2-5; V gene: TRBV6-5; CDR3 protein: CASRNRETQYF
J gene: TRBJ2-7; V gene: TRBV10-3; CDR3 protein: CAISDGGDEQYF
J gene: TRBJ2-5; V gene: TRBV7-2; CDR3 protein: CASSQALALETQYF
J gene: TRBJ2-5; V gene: TRBV29-1; CDR3 protein: CSSQGRQGVFQETQYF
J gene: TRBJ1-5; V gene: TRBV7-9; CDR3 protein: CASSSGSRQPQHF
J gene: TRBJ2-2; V gene: TRBV6-4; CDR3 protein: CASSDTADSPNTGELFF
J gene: TRBJ1-5; V gene: TRBV9; CDR3 protein: CASSDVGQGLGTQHF
J gene: TRBJ1-3; V gene: TRBV2; CDR3 protein: CAIYHRTHSGNTIYF
J gene: TRBJ2-3; V gene: TRBV7-9; CDR3 protein: CASSLRTETQYF
J gene: TRBJ1-2; V gene: TRBV7-9; CDR3 protein: CASSVGWDYGYTF
J gene: TRBJ2-5; V gene: TRBV9; CDR3 protein: CASSVWDREVETQYF
J gene: TRBJ2-7; V gene: TRBV29-1; CDR3 protein: CSQVSDSYEQYF
J gene: TRBJ2-1; V gene: TRBV7-7; CDR3 protein: CASSLGAGGPFVGEQFF
J gene: TRBJ2-5; V gene: TRBV7-6; CDR3 protein: CASSLEPEEETQYF